Each of the 17 T cell receptor beta chains below was sequenced from the same sample in a study of cytomegalovirus exposure and HLA in healthy donors. Amplification used 60 Vbeta primers and 13 Jbeta primers. Assay used: immunoSEQ multiplex PCR; TCRdb lists only in-frame clones, some missing. The profile shows approximately 100,000 clones, around 66% of them singletons. Sequencing used PBMCs. The source is a woman aged 45-65 years in good health and CMV-seronegative.

The V call is TRBV4-1, the J call TRBJ2-3; D not certain. The V gene lost 1 base and the J gene lost 7 bases, with 6 bases spanning the gap. The CDR3 runs 12 residues. The V gene's germline CDR1 is MGHRA and CDR2 YSYEKL. In nucleotides, the CDR3 is TGCGCCAGCAGCCAAGTACTTAATACGCAGTATTTT. It yields the protein CASSQVLNTQYF.

CDR3 region: CASSVAGQGYEKLFF. The CDR3 nucleotides read TGTGCCAGCAGCGTGGCGGGACAGGGGTACGAAAAACTGTTTTTT. This chain uses TRBV9 with TRBJ1-4; 10 nucleotides align to TRBD1. The germline CDR1 and CDR2 sequences are SGDLS and YYNGEE. CDR3 size: 15 residues. Trimming removed 2 bases from V and 8 bases from J; junction bases left unmatched: 6.

The chain uses TRBV19 and TRBJ2-1, with 10 bases matching TRBD2. This CDR3 is built from 16 residues. Germline V CDR1 and CDR2: LNHDA, SQIVND (reference sequence). The V segment lost 2 bases and the J segment 8 bases; nucleotides outside the gene matches: 9. CDR3: CASSITSGGAEDEQFF. In DNA, the CDR3 is TGTGCCAGTAGTATAACCAGCGGGGGGGCCGAGGATGAGCAGTTCTTC.

The chain is built from TRBV25-1 and TRBJ2-7; D uncertain. The germline gives CDR1 MGHDK, CDR2 SYGVNS. The V end was cut by 6 bases, the J end by 2 bases, with 14 bases between. The CDR3 length is 14 residues. The CDR3 DNA reads as TGTGCCAGCAGAATATTTACTGTACCCTACGAGCAGTACTTC. Translated, it gives CASRIFTVPYEQYF.

V usage is TRBV19 and J usage is TRBJ1-5; D remains ambiguous. CDR1 is LNHDA, CDR2 SQIVND, per germline (reference sequence). The CDR3 has 13 residues. V was pared by 3 bases and J by 4 bases, with 7 bases between. For the CDR3, the DNA is TGTGCCAGTAGTATGAGGGATAATCAGCCCCAGCATTTT. This encodes CASSMRDNQPQHF.

This rearrangement joins TRBV4-1 to TRBJ2-1, with a weak D call TRBD1 (6 bases). The V end was cut by 0 bases, the J end by 4 bases, with 13 bases between. Per germline, CDR1 MGHRA and CDR2 YSYEKL. CDR3 length: 16 residues. The CDR3 spells CASSQDPGTNYNEQFF. The CDR3 DNA follows: TGCGCCAGCAGCCAAGATCCGGGGACAAATTACAATGAGCAGTTCTTC.

This chain uses TRBV21-1 with TRBJ2-7; TRBD2 was called by the table and not checked on the DNA. TRBV21-1 is classified as a pseudogene. The CDR3 runs 16 residues. The CDR3 spells CASSLGDHCVPYEQYF. The CDR3 bases are TGTGCCAGCAGCCTAGGAGACCATTGTGTTCCCTACGAGCAGTACTTC.

J is TRBJ1-2 and V is TRBV27; D perhaps matches TRBD1 (6 bases). The V end lost 5 bases, the J end lost 0 bases, and 13 bases lay between the germline ends. In germline, CDR1 is MNHEY, CDR2 SMNVEV (reference sequence). CDR3 length: 15 residues. The CDR3 coding sequence is TGTGCCAGCAGTCATCGAGGGGGTTCTAACTATGGCTACACCTTC. Residues: CASSHRGGSNYGYTF.

J is TRBJ1-5 and V is TRBV19, with 8 bases aligning to TRBD1. Germline V lookup: CDR1 LNHDA, CDR2 SQIVND (reference sequence). The ends lost 4 bases at V and 4 bases at J; junction bases unmatched: 3. The CDR3 has 14 amino acids. The CDR3 coding sequence is TGTGCCAGTAGTAGACAGGGGCGTAATCAGCCCCAGCATTTT. This encodes CASSRQGRNQPQHF.

The chain links TRBV19 to TRBJ2-1; 9 bases line up with TRBD1. This CDR3 region has 15 residues. Per germline, CDR1 LNHDA and CDR2 SQIVND (reference sequence). The ends lost 5 bases at V and 4 bases at J; junction bases unmatched: 6. The chain's CDR3 is CASSSLGQGYNEQFF. The CDR3 DNA sequence: TGTGCCAGTAGTTCCCTGGGACAGGGTTACAATGAGCAGTTCTTC.

The chain is built from TRBV5-6 and TRBJ2-1, with 7 positions matching TRBD1. CDR1 and CDR2 from the germline V gene are SGHDT and YYEEEE. The CDR3 spans 14 residues. The trim removed 4 bases at V and 2 bases at J, leaving 3 bases unmatched. As DNA, the CDR3 is TGTGCCAGCAGCCCCGGGACAGCCTACAATGAGCAGTTCTTC. Its translation: CASSPGTAYNEQFF.

The CDR3 DNA is TGTGCCAGCAGCACCTGGGGACTAGCGGGAGGGATTGCGGGCAATGAGCAGTTCTTC. The encoded protein is CASSTWGLAGGIAGNEQFF. V is TRBV5-8 and J is TRBJ2-1; 16 bases map to TRBD2. Looked up from germline, CDR1 is SGHTS and CDR2 is YDEGEE. The CDR3 loop spans 19 amino acids. The J segment lost 6 bases and the V segment lost 4 bases, leaving 13 bases of the junction unmatched. Full variable domain (rest looked up from reference TRBV5-8 and TRBJ2-1): EAGVTQSPTHLIKTRGQQATLRCSPISGHTSVYWYQQALGLGLQFLLWYDEGEERNRGNFPPRFSGRQFPNYSSELNVNALELEDSALYLCASSTWGLAGGIAGNEQFFGPGTRLTVL.

The chain employs TRBV7-9 and TRBJ2-1; no firm D call. V was shortened by 6 bases and J by 0 bases, with 9 bases between the two germline ends. The CDR3 is 14 amino acids. The germline V gene encodes CDR1 SEHNR and CDR2 FQNEAQ (reference sequence). The CDR3 bases are TGTGCCAGCAGTAAGTCTACCTCCTACAATGAGCAGTTCTTC. This codes for CASSKSTSYNEQFF.

This chain connects TRBV12-5 to TRBJ1-2; a weak D match, TRBD1 (5 bases). Deletions cut 6 bases from V and 1 base from J, with 9 bases between. This CDR3 is built from 13 residues. CDR1 is LGHNT and CDR2 is FRNRAP in the germline V gene. CDR3: CASGSTVNYGYTF. In nucleotides, the CDR3 is TGTGCTAGTGGCTCGACAGTTAACTATGGCTACACCTTC.

This clone is a singleton in its sample. The chain employs TRBV19 and TRBJ2-1; tentative D call: TRBD1 (6 bases). CDR3 length equals 12 residues. CDR1 is LNHDA, CDR2 SQIVND, per germline (reference sequence). Deletions cut 5 bases from V and 9 bases from J, with 11 bases between. The CDR3 protein is CASSHTGTEQFF. The CDR3 DNA is TGTGCCAGTAGTCACACAGGGACTGAGCAGTTCTTC. The full variable domain, in which reference TRBV19 and TRBJ2-1 provide the parts outside the CDR3, is DGGITQSPKYLFRKEGQNVTLSCEQNLNHDAMYWYRQDPGQGLRLIYYSQIVNDFQKGDIAEGYSVSREKKESFPLTVTSAQKNPTAFYLCASSHTGTEQFFGPGTRLTVL.

The CDR3 nucleotides are TGTGCCAGCAGCGTTAAGGGGACACCTCCCTACGAGCAGTACTTC. Amino acids: CASSVKGTPPYEQYF. The V and J genes are TRBV2 and TRBJ2-7; TRBD1 might be the D (6 bases). Germline CDR1 reads SNHLY; CDR2 reads FYNNEI. V was clipped by 6 bases and J by 2 bases, with 17 bases between them. The CDR3 loop spans 15 amino acids.

This clone was picked up a small number of times. A junction boundary mismatches the germline segment, possibly from a read error. The chain employs TRBV5-1 and TRBJ1-6; 7 positions agree with TRBD1. CDR1 and CDR2 from the germline V gene are SGHRS and YFSETQ. The CDR3 runs 15 residues. DNA of the CDR3: TGCGCCAGCAGCCCCGGGACAGAGGATTCGACACCCTTCCACTTT. As protein: CASSPGTEDSTPFHF.